Listed below are T cell receptor beta chains from one sample, sequenced in a study of blood T cell repertoires in COVID-19. Here immunoSEQ multiplex PCR was the method, and the copy in TCRdb shows in-frame clones only, minus some. Of some 150,000 clones in the sample, roughly 89% were seen once. What was sequenced was peripheral blood. The receptor source for this set is a woman aged 45-60 years with active or convalescent COVID-19. CDR3s include the opening cysteine and the closing phenylalanine or tryptophan. A D gene is named only where the DNA matches it firmly. Some rows mark clone size as missing; the rest say once, few, many or name a class of expanded clone.

CDR3 protein	CDR3 DNA	J gene	V gene	clone size	D gene
CASSYLGGIRGFADTQYF	TGTGCCAGCAGTTACTTAGGCGGGATTCGTGGGTTCGCAGATACGCAGTATTTT	TRBJ2-3	TRBV6-2/TRBV6-3	NA	NA
CASRGLLAGAALRDTGELFF	TGTGCCAGCAGGGGTTTACTAGCGGGAGCCGCGCTACGGGACACCGGGGAGCTGTTTTTT	TRBJ2-2	TRBV28	once	TRBD2
CASSLTSGGAKDTQYF	TGTGCCAGCAGCTTGACTAGCGGGGGGGCAAAAGATACGCAGTATTTT	TRBJ2-3	TRBV7-8	NA	TRBD2
CAIKRAEKLFF	TGTGCCATCAAACGAGCTGAAAAACTGTTTTTT	TRBJ1-4	TRBV10-3	NA	NA
CASSSNTEAFF	TGTGCCAGCAGTTCTAACACTGAAGCTTTCTTT	TRBJ1-1	TRBV7-9	NA	NA
CATNLRGGGTEAFF	TGTGCCACCAACCTTAGGGGGGGTGGCACTGAAGCTTTCTTT	TRBJ1-1	TRBV2	NA	NA
CASSPQTTSYEQYF	TGTGCCAGCTCACCACAGACAACTAGCTACGAGCAGTACTTC	TRBJ2-7	TRBV18	NA	NA
CASSLLSYVTTENYGYTF	TGTGCCAGCAGTCTTCTAAGTTACGTAACGACGGAGAACTATGGCTACACCTTC	TRBJ1-2	TRBV28	NA	NA
CASTPYELQGPPGMNTEAFF	TGTGCCAGCACCCCTTATGAGCTGCAGGGGCCCCCAGGAATGAACACTGAAGCTTTCTTT	TRBJ1-1	TRBV28	NA	NA
CASSPNGRLGETQYF	TGTGCCAGCAGCCCCAATGGGAGGTTGGGAGAGACCCAGTACTTC	TRBJ2-5	TRBV7-2	once	NA
CASSPPLAGGPYEQFF	TGTGCCAGCTCACCACCCCTAGCGGGAGGGCCGTATGAGCAGTTCTTC	TRBJ2-1	TRBV18	once	TRBD2
CASSSNSGQGHYTF	TGTGCCAGCAGTTCGAACTCAGGACAGGGGCACTACACCTTC	TRBJ1-2	TRBV27	NA	TRBD1
CASSFVQGLNYGYTF	TGCGCCAGCAGCTTTGTGCAGGGGCTTAACTATGGCTACACCTTC	TRBJ1-2	TRBV5-1	NA	NA
CASSAEVRASGNTIYF	TGTGCCAGCAGTGCAGAGGTCCGCGCCTCTGGAAACACCATATATTTT	TRBJ1-3	TRBV6-1	NA	NA
CASSVNEVGYTF	TGTGCCAGCAGCGTAAACGAGGTTGGCTACACCTTC	TRBJ1-2	TRBV9	NA	NA
CAWSFEVGLGQETQYF	TGTGCCTGGAGTTTCGAGGTGGGGCTCGGCCAAGAGACCCAGTACTTC	TRBJ2-5	TRBV30	NA	NA
CASSAWEGSTEAFF	TGTGCCAGCAGCGCCTGGGAGGGGAGCACTGAAGCTTTCTTT	TRBJ1-1	TRBV9	NA	NA
CASSRIPDPLAQGAWGKLFF	TGTGCCAGTAGTAGAATCCCGGACCCTCTAGCTCAGGGGGCATGGGGAAAACTGTTTTTT	TRBJ1-4	TRBV19	NA	TRBD1
CSVVRGNTEAFF	TGCAGCGTTGTTCGGGGGAACACTGAAGCTTTCTTT	TRBJ1-1	TRBV29-1	once	NA
CASSQDSPGSGNSPLHF	TGCGCCAGCAGCCAAGACTCCCCCGGGAGCGGTAATTCACCCCTCCACTTT	TRBJ1-6	TRBV4-1	NA	NA
CASRGARDRKIHF	TGTGCCAGCAGGGGTGCTCGGGACAGAAAAATTCACTTT	TRBJ1-6	TRBV12-3/TRBV12-4	few	TRBD1
CASSSLTGRNYGYTF	TGTGCCAGCAGTTCCTTAACAGGAAGGAACTATGGCTACACCTTC	TRBJ1-2	TRBV6-2/TRBV6-3	NA	NA
CASSLSPVEAFF	TGTGCCAGCAGCTTGAGCCCGGTTGAAGCTTTCTTT	TRBJ1-1	TRBV11-2	few	NA
CAWERGGSSGEQYF	TGTGCCTGGGAAAGGGGCGGGAGCTCTGGGGAGCAGTACTTC	TRBJ2-7	TRBV30	once	TRBD2
CASSEALQPQHF	TGTGCCAGCAGTGAGGCCCTTCAGCCCCAGCATTTT	TRBJ1-5	TRBV6-2/TRBV6-3	once	NA
CASSPRTGGTNTEAFF	TGTGCCAGCAGCCCAAGGACGGGGGGCACGAACACTGAAGCTTTCTTT	TRBJ1-1	TRBV4-2	NA	NA
CATSRNPRTGSGRGVPYNEQFF	TGTGCCACCAGCAGAAACCCCAGGACGGGTAGCGGGAGAGGCGTTCCCTACAATGAGCAGTTCTTC	TRBJ2-1	TRBV15	NA	TRBD2
CASSRCGTENTEAFF	TGTGCCAGCAGCAGATGCGGGACAGAGAACACTGAAGCTTTCTTT	TRBJ1-1	TRBV21-1	NA	NA